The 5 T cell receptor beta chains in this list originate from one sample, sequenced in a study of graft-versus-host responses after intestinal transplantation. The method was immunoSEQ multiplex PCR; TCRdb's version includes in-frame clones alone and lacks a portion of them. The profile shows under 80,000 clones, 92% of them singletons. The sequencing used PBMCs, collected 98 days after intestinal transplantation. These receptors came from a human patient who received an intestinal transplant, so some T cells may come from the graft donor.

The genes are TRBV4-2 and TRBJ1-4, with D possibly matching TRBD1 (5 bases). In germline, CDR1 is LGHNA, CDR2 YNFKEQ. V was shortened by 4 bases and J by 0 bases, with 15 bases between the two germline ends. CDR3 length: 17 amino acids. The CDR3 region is CASSLHLGPATNEKLFF. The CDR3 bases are TGTGCCAGCAGCCTTCATCTGGGGCCTGCAACTAATGAAAAACTGTTTTTT.

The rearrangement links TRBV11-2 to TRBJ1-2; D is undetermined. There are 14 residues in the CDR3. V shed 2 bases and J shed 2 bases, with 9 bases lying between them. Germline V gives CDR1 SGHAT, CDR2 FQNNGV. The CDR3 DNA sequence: TGTGCCAGCAGCTTACTTCAGGTCAACTATGGCTACACCTTC. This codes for CASSLLQVNYGYTF.

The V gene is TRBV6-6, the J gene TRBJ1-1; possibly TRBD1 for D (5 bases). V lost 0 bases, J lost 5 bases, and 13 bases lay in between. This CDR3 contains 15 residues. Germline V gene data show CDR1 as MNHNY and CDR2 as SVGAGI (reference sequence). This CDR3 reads CASSYSGGWGTEAFF. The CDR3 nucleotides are TGTGCCAGCAGTTACTCGGGCGGGTGGGGGACTGAAGCTTTCTTT.

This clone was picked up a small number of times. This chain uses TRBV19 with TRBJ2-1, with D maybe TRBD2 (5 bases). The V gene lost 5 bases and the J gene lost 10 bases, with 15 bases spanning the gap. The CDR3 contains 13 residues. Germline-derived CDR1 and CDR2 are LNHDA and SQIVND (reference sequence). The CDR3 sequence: CASSQSGLGEQFF. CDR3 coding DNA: TGTGCCAGTAGTCAAAGCGGCCTAGGAGAGCAGTTCTTC.

In DNA form, the CDR3 reads TGTGCCAGCAGCTTGGAAGGGGGCGACTACTACGAGCAGTACTTC. Encoded protein: CASSLEGGDYYEQYF. The rearrangement uses TRBV5-6 and TRBJ2-7; TRBD1 aligns across 7 bases. From germline, CDR1 is SGHDT and CDR2 YYEEEE. Germline trimming cut 0 bases from V and 3 bases from J; bases unmatched to any gene: 6. CDR3 size: 15 residues.